These 14 T cell receptor beta chains originate from one sample sequenced in a study of blood T cell repertoires in COVID-19 (dated by TCRdb to about 2020). Library construction relied on the immunoSEQ multiplex PCR assay. Not all clones reach the TCRdb copy of this immuneACCESS table, which keeps in-frame sequences only. Checked studies attribute under half of the gap to unresolved V genes and leave the rest unexplained. The sample includes roughly 100,000 clones, with around 81% observed a single time. The biggest ten clones account for 30% to 45% of the sample. The material sequenced was peripheral blood. The receptor set was obtained from a man older than 75 with acute or convalescent COVID-19.

The chain has TRBV18 and TRBJ1-4, with D hard to call. V lost 3 bases, J lost 5 bases, and 10 bases lay in between. This CDR3 comprises 14 residues. The V gene's germline CDR1 is KGHSH and CDR2 LQKENI. This chain's CDR3 is CASSPIHRNEKLFF. As DNA, the CDR3 is TGTGCCAGCTCACCTATACACCGAAATGAAAAACTGTTTTTT.

This sequence joins TRBV5-1 and TRBJ2-5; 7 nucleotides agree with TRBD1. Looked up from germline, CDR1 is SGHRS and CDR2 is YFSETQ. The CDR3 is 14 residues long. J lost 1 base, V lost 2 bases, and 2 bases had no gene match. CDR3 amino acids: CASSFGQAQETQYF. The CDR3 nucleotides read TGCGCCAGCAGCTTCGGACAGGCCCAAGAGACCCAGTACTTC.

The gene calls are TRBV18 and TRBJ2-6; TRBD1 agrees at 9 bases. There are 18 residues in the CDR3. Looked up from germline, CDR1 is KGHSH and CDR2 is LQKENI. V dropped 2 bases and J dropped 0; count of bases not matched to a gene: 5. This CDR3 is CASSPGTGFYSGANVLTF. CDR3 nucleotides: TGTGCCAGCTCACCAGGGACAGGGTTCTACTCTGGGGCCAACGTCCTGACTTTC.

The chain joins TRBV11-2 to TRBJ2-3, with D uncertain. The CDR3 sequence is 11 residues long. The germline V gene has CDR1 SGHAT and CDR2 FQNNGV. V lost 8 bases and J 6 bases, leaving 9 bases between the germline ends. The DNA for the CDR3 is TGTGCCAGCTCGACCAGGGATACGCAGTATTTT. Its protein product is CASSTRDTQYF.

This rearrangement joins TRBV7-2 to TRBJ2-1; 7 bases align to TRBD2. This CDR3 is built from 17 residues. Unmatched junction bases numbered 10, after V lost 4 bases and J lost 1 base. From germline, CDR1 is SGHTA and CDR2 FQGNSA. CDR3 in DNA: TGTGCCAGCAGCTACCTTTTAAGAGCGGGATCCTACAATGAGCAGTTCTTC. It codes for CASSYLLRAGSYNEQFF.

The rearrangement links TRBV7-3 to TRBJ2-1; no clear D. CDR1 SGHTA and CDR2 FQGTGA come from the germline V gene. The CDR3 has 15 amino acids. Trimming removed 2 bases at V and 0 bases at J, with 8 bases between. CDR3 amino acids: CASSLSPSSYNEQFF. CDR3 in DNA: TGTGCCAGCAGCTTATCACCGAGCTCCTACAATGAGCAGTTCTTC.

V usage is TRBV3-1 (or the pseudogene TRBV3-2) and J usage is TRBJ1-3; D call uncertain. Germline V gene lookup returns CDR1 LGHDT and CDR2 YNNKEL (reference sequence). The CDR3 sequence is 15 residues long. Trimming removed 1 base at V and 4 bases at J, with 11 bases between. CDR3 bases: TGTGCCAGCAGCCAAGGGACTAGATCCGGAAACACCATATATTTT. Translating it yields CASSQGTRSGNTIYF.

The chain carries TRBV12-3 or TRBV12-4 and TRBJ2-1; TRBD2 might be the D (5 bases). This CDR3 spans 13 amino acids. Between the trimmed V and J ends, which lost 8 bases and 0 bases, there was a span of 8 bases. The CDR3 spells CASRLSSYNEQFF. In nucleotides, the CDR3 is TGTGCCAGCCGACTATCCTCCTACAATGAGCAGTTCTTC.

This chain connects TRBV27 to TRBJ2-3; 10 bases fit TRBD1. This CDR3 comprises 15 residues. V shed 5 bases, J shed 1 base, and the junction held 3 bases outside the gene matches. CDR1 is MNHEY, CDR2 SMNVEV, per germline (reference sequence). CDR3 residues: CASSPGTGGTDTQYF. The CDR3 region has the DNA TGTGCCAGCAGTCCAGGGACAGGGGGCACAGATACGCAGTATTTT.

V is TRBV6-5 and J is TRBJ2-1, with 8 bases aligning to TRBD2. V was clipped by 6 bases and J by 2 bases; unmatched bases: 6. The CDR3 extends over 15 amino acids. Germline CDR1 is MNHEY and CDR2 is SVGAGI. The CDR3 here is CASRRAAGAYNEQFF. The CDR3 nucleotides read TGTGCCAGCAGGCGGGCAGCGGGAGCCTACAATGAGCAGTTCTTC.

The V call is TRBV20-1, the J call TRBJ1-4, with D possibly being TRBD1 (5 bases). In germline, CDR1 is DFQATT, CDR2 SNEGSKA (reference sequence). V lost 3 bases to trimming and J lost 1 base, with 12 bases between them. This CDR3 spans 15 amino acids. The chain's CDR3 is CSASVGGGTNEKLFF. CDR3 coding DNA: TGCAGTGCTAGTGTGGGGGGAGGAACTAATGAAAAACTGTTTTTT.

This clone has just a few counts. The V gene is TRBV28, the J gene TRBJ1-2; D is possibly TRBD1 (5 bases). The CDR3 has 14 amino acids. Trimming took 6 bases from V and 7 from J, leaving 18 bases between them. Germline assignment: CDR1 MDHEN and CDR2 SYDVKM. The CDR3 reads CASSQIQVRGGYTF. CDR3 nucleotide sequence: TGTGCCAGCAGCCAAATACAGGTTAGAGGTGGCTACACCTTC.

This chain uses TRBV3-1 (or the pseudogene TRBV3-2) with TRBJ2-2; 8 bases are a match to TRBD1. CDR1 LGHDT and CDR2 YNNKEL come from the germline V gene (reference sequence). J was trimmed by 9 bases and V by 4 bases; bases with no gene match: 1. The CDR3 runs to 12 residues. The CDR3 DNA follows: TGTGCCAGCAGCCGACAGGGGCGGGAGCTGTTTTTT. Translated, it gives CASSRQGRELFF.

The genes are TRBV30 and TRBJ2-7; 7 bases match TRBD1. The CDR3 extends over 13 amino acids. V gave up 5 bases and J gave up 3 bases; unmatched junction bases: 7. Germline lookup yields CDR1 GTSNPN and CDR2 SVGIG (reference sequence). CDR3 coding DNA: TGTGCCTGGGCTACAGGGGTGAACTACGAGCAGTACTTC. This sequence encodes CAWATGVNYEQYF.